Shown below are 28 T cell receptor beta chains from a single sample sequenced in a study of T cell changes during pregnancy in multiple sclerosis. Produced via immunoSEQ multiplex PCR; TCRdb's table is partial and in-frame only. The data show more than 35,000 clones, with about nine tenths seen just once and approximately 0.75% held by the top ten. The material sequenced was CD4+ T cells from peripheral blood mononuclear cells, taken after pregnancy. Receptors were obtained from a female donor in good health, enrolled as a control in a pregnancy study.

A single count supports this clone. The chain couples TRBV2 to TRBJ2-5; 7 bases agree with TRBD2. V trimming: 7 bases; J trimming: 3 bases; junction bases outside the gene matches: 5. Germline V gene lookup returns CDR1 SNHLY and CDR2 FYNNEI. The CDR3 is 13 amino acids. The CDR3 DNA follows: TGTGCCAGCACCGATCGGGGGGAAGAGACCCAGTACTTC. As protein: CASTDRGEETQYF.

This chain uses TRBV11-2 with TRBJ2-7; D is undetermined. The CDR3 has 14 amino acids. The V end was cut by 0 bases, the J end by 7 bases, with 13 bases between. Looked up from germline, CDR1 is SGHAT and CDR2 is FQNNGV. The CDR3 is CASSLDEALEEQYF. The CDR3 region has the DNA TGTGCCAGCAGCTTAGATGAGGCGCTGGAGGAGCAGTACTTC.

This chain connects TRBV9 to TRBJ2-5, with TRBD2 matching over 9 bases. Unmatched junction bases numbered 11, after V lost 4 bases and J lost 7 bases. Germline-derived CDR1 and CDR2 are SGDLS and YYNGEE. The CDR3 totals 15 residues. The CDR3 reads CASSPGRGGNGTQYF. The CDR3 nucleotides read TGTGCCAGCAGCCCCGGGCGGGGGGGCAACGGGACCCAGTACTTC.

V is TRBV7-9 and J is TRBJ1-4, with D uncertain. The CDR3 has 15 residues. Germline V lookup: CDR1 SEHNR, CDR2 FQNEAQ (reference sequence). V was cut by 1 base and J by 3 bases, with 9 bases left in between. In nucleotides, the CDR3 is TGTGCCAGCAGCTTAGAGGCAGACTCTAATGAAAAACTGTTTTTT. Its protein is CASSLEADSNEKLFF.

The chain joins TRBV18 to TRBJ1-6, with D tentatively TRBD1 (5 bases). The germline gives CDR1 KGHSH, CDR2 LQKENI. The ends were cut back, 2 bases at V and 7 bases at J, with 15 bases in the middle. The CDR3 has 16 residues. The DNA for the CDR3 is TGTGCCAGCTCACCATTTCCTCGGGACTTAAATTCACCCCTCCACTTT. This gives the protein CASSPFPRDLNSPLHF.

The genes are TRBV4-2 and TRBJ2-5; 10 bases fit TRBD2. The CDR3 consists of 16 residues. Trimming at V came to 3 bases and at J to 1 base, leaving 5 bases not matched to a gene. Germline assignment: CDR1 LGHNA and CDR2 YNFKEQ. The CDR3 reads CASSQEGTSVQETQYF. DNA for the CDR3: TGTGCCAGCAGCCAGGAGGGGACTAGCGTCCAAGAGACCCAGTACTTC.

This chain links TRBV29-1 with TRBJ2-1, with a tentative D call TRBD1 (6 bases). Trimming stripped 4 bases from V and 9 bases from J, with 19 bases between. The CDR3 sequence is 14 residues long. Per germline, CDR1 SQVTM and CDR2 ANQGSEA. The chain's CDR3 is CSVGETGIRGEQFF. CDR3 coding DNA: TGCAGCGTTGGGGAAACAGGGATTCGGGGTGAGCAGTTCTTC.

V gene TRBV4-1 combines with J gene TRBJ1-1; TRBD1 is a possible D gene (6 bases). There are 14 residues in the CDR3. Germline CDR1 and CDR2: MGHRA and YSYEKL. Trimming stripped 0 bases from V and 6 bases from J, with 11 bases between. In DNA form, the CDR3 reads TGCGCCAGCAGCCAAGACAGGGGATGGCCTGAAGCTTTCTTT. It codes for CASSQDRGWPEAFF.

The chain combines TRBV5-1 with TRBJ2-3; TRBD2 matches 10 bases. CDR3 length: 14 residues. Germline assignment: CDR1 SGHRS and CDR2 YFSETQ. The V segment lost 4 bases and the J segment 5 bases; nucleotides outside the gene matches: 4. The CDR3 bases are TGCGCCAGCAGCCCCGGGACTAGCGTAGATACGCAGTATTTT. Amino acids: CASSPGTSVDTQYF.

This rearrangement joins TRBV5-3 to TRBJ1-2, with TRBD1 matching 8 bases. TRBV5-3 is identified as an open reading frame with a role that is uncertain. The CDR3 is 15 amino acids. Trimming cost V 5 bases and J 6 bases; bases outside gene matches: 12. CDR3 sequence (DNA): TGTGCCAGAAGGAAATTAGGACAGGGAATAGATGGCTACACCTTC. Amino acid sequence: CARRKLGQGIDGYTF.

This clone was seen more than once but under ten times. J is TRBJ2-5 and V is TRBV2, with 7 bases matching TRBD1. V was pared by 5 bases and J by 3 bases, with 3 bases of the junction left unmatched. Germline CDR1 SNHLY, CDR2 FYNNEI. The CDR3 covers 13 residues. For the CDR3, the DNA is TGTGCCAGCAGTCCGACAGGGAAAGAGACCCAGTACTTC. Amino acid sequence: CASSPTGKETQYF.

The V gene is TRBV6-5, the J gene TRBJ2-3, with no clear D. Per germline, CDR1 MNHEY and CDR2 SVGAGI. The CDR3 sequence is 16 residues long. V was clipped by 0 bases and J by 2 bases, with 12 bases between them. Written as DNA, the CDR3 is TGTGCCAGCAGTTACTCGGGTAGTAGCCCCACAGATACGCAGTATTTT. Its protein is CASSYSGSSPTDTQYF.

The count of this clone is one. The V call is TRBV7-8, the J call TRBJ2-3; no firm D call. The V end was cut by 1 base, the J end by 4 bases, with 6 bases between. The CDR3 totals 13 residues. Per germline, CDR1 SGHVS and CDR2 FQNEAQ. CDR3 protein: CASSLGLADTQYF. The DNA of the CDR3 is TGTGCCAGCAGCTTAGGTCTTGCAGATACGCAGTATTTT.

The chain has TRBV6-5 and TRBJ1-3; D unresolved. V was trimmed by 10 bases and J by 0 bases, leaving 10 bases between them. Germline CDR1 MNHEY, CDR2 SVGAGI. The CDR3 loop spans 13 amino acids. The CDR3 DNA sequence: TGTGCCACCTTAGCGGTCTCTGGAAACACCATATATTTT. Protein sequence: CATLAVSGNTIYF.

The CDR3 here is CASSLRQGPTDTQYF. CDR3 nucleotides: TGTGCCAGCAGCTTGCGGCAGGGGCCAACGGATACGCAGTATTTT. The rearrangement links TRBV5-7 to TRBJ2-3, with a weak D call TRBD1 (6 bases). TRBV5-7 is annotated as an ORF whose role is uncertain. The CDR3 sequence is 15 residues long. Between the trimmed V and J ends, which lost 1 base and 6 bases, there was a span of 15 bases.

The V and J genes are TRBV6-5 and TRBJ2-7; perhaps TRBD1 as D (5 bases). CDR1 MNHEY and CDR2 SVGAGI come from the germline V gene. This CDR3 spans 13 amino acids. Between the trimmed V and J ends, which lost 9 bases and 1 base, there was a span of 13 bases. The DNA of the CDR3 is TGTGCCAGTAGGTTCAGGGCGTCCTACGAGCAGTACTTC. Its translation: CASRFRASYEQYF.

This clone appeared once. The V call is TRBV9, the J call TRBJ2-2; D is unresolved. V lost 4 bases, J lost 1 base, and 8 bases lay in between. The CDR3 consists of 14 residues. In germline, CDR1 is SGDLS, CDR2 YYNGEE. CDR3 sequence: CASSTRQNTGELFF. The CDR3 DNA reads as TGTGCCAGCAGCACTCGACAGAACACCGGGGAGCTGTTTTTT.

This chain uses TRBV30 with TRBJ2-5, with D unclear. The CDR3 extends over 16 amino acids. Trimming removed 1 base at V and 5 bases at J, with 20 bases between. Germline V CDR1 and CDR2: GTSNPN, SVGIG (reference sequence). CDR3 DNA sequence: TGTGCCTGGAGTGGTTACCTTGGGCGAGAACGGGAGACCCAGTACTTC. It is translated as CAWSGYLGRERETQYF.

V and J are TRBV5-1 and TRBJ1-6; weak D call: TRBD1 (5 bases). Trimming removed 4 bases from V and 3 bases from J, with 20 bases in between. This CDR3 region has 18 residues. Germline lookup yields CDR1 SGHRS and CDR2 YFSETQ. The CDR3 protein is CASSPRDWGTNYNSPLHF. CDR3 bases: TGCGCCAGCAGCCCGCGGGACTGGGGAACGAACTATAATTCACCCCTCCACTTT. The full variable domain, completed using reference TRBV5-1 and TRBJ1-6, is KAGVTQTPRYLIKTRGQQVTLSCSPISGHRSVSWYQQTPGQGLQFLFEYFSETQRNKGNFPGRFSGRQFSNSRSEMNVSTLELGDSALYLCASSPRDWGTNYNSPLHFGNGTRLTVT.

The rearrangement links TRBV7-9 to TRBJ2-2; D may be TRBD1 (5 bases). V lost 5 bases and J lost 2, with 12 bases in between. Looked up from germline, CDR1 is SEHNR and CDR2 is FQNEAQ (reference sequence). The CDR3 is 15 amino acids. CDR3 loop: CASSLGQGNTGELFF. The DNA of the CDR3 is TGTGCCAGCAGCCTAGGGCAGGGCAACACCGGGGAGCTGTTTTTT.

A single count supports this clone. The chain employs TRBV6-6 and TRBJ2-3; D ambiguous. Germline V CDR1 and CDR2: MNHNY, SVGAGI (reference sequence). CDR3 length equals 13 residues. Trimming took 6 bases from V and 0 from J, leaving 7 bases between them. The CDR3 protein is CASSPPSTDTQYF. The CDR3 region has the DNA TGTGCCAGCAGCCCCCCGAGCACAGATACGCAGTATTTT.

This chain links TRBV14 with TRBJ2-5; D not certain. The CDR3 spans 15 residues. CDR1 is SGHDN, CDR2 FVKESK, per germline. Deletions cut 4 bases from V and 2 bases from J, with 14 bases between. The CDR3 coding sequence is TGTGCCAGCAGCCCCCATGCGAGGCCTCAAGAGACCCAGTACTTC. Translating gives CASSPHARPQETQYF.

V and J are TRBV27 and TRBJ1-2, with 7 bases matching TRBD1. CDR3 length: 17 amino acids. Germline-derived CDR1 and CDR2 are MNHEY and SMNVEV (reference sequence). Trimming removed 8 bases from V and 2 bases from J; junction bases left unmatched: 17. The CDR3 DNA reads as TGTGCCAGCCCCGACAAGACAGGGACGCCCTCCAACTATGGCTACACCTTC. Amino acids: CASPDKTGTPSNYGYTF.

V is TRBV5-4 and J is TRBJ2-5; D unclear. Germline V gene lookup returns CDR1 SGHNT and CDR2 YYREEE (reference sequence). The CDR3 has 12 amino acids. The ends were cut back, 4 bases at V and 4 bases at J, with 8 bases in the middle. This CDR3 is CASSLPLETQYF. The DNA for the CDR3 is TGTGCCAGCAGCCTCCCCCTAGAGACCCAGTACTTC.

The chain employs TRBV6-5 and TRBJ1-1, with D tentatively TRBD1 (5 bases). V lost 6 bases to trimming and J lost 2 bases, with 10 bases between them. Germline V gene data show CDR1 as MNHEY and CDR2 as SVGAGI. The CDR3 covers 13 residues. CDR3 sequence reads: CASRSTGNTEAFF. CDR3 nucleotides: TGTGCCAGCAGATCAACAGGAAACACTGAAGCTTTCTTT.

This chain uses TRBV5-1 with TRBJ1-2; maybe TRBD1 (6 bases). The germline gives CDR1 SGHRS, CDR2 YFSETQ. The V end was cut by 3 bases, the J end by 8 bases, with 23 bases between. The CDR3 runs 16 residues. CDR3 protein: CASSSPPGTILGGYTF. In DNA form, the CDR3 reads TGCGCCAGCAGCTCTCCCCCCGGGACAATTCTCGGAGGCTACACCTTC.

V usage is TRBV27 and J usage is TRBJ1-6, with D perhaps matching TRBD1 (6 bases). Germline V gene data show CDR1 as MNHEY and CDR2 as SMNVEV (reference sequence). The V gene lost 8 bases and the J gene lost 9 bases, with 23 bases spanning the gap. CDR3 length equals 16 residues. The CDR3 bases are TGTGCCAGCTCGCAGGCAGGGGCCATCGAAGGTTCACCCCTCCACTTT. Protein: CASSQAGAIEGSPLHF.

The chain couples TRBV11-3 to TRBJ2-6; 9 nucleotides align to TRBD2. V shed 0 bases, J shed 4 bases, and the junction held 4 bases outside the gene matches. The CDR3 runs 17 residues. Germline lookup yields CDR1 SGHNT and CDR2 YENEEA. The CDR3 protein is CASSLDSGTSGANVLTF. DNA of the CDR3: TGTGCCAGCAGCTTAGATTCAGGGACTAGCGGGGCCAACGTCCTGACTTTC.